This T cell receptor beta chain was observed in a study of TIL therapy for anti-PD-1-resistant metastatic lung cancer. Study-wide background: Tumors were harvested before any PD-1/PD-L1 blockade.

Sequencing used immunoSEQ v3. Profiling relied on immunoSEQ multiplex PCR, and the TCRdb table lists in-frame clones only, not all of them. This sample carries more than 50,000 clones, around nine tenths of them seen once, and the ten largest clones take approximately 2.4%. The junction had 6 bases not matched to a gene; V was cut back by 7 bases and J by 4 bases. The germline gives CDR1 SQVTM, CDR2 ANQGSEA. This CDR3 is built from 13 residues. Study results and caveats: The cohort had more treatment-naive, never-smoker and oncogene-addicted patients than typical.

Time point denoted: pre-treatment sample, taken before nivolumab and TIL therapy. Enrollment ran from late 2017 to early 2020. Worth noting for this clone: Its antigen is currently unknown.

This rearrangement joins TRBV29-1 to TRBJ2-1; 8 bases map to TRBD1. The input for sequencing was blood, taken at baseline. The TCR sequence derives from a person between 25 and 79 years old with non-small cell lung cancer. This CDR3 is CSATGTGYNEQFF. Here the CDR3 DNA reads TGCAGCGCAACCGGGACAGGTTACAATGAGCAGTTCTTC.